This T cell receptor beta chain originates from a study of shared clonotypes between healthy human individuals. Sequenced by immunoSEQ multiplex PCR; TCRdb stores in-frame clones only, minus some. The sample carries hundreds of thousands of clones, about 96% recorded once. The CDR3 covers 15 residues. Germline values: CDR1 MDHEN, CDR2 SYDVKM. The V end lost 6 bases, the J end lost 0 bases, and 12 bases lay between the germline ends. Sequencing was carried out using memory CD8+ T cells sorted from blood. The subset: CD45RO+ cells pooled with CCR7-negative TemRA cells. The rearrangement joins TRBV28 to TRBJ1-3; D gene unclear. The clonotype was recovered from a man aged 25 to 40 in good health. CDR3 residues: CASRFSVSSGNTIYF. As DNA, the CDR3 is TGTGCCAGCAGGTTTAGTGTATCCTCTGGAAACACCATATATTTT.